The text below deals with one T cell receptor beta chain. What it recognizes is unknown. Repertoires were generated with immunoSEQ multiplex PCR, while TCRdb's copy carries only in-frame clones and drops some. The data contain some 1.5 million clones, 96% of them singletons. These data come from a study of shared clonotypes between healthy human individuals. The study, taken as a whole, reports: Blood was the sole source, and tissue repertoires probably differ.

Germline CDR1 reads LNHDA; CDR2 reads SQIVND (reference sequence). This CDR3 has 14 amino acids. The ends lost 3 bases at V and 4 bases at J; junction bases unmatched: 5. The TCR sequence derives from a man under 40 in good health. The sample was naive CD4+ T cells sorted from blood. Documented subset: CD45RA+ positively selected. The chain links TRBV19 to TRBJ1-2, with TRBD1 matching over 7 bases. CDR3 sequence: CASSIGQETYGYTF. CDR3 sequence (DNA): TGTGCCAGTAGTATCGGACAGGAAACCTATGGCTACACCTTC.